Detailed here is one T cell receptor (beta chain). The same CDR3 can be traced to other DNA sequences in this sample. These data belong to a study of blood T cell repertoires in COVID-19. Study background: There were acute and convalescent COVID-19 samples, and they came from the United States, Italy and Spain. In each case, the material was cDNA or gDNA derived from T cells, B-cell-depleted T cells, or PBMCs.

Original analysis: Using reference gene primer amplification, nucleated cell counts were estimated. TCRdb's table, derived via immunoSEQ multiplex PCR, lists solely in-frame clones and lacks some. Clone size and V and J calls were adopted from that table, with D and trimming inferred from the DNA. The table includes 250,000 to 300,000 clones, over 80% detected once. With 6 bases removed from V and 4 bases from J, the gap between germline ends came to 7 bases. This CDR3 spans 12 amino acids. This sequence originates from a woman in her forties or fifties with COVID-19, enrolled during active disease. The rearrangement links TRBV12-3 or TRBV12-4 to TRBJ1-5; D unclear. Sequencing was carried out using peripheral blood. CDR3 nucleotide sequence: TGTGCCAGCAGCTTATTAAATCAGCCCCAGCATTTT. Its translation: CASSLLNQPQHF.